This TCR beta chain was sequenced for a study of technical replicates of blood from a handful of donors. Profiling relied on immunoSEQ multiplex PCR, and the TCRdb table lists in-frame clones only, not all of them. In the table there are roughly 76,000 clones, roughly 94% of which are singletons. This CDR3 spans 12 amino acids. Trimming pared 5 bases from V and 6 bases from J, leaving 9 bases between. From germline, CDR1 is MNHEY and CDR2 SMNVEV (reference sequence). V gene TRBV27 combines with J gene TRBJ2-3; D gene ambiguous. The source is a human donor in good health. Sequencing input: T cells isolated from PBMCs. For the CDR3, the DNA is TGTGCCAGCAGTCCAAACGGGGATACGCAGTATTTT. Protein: CASSPNGDTQYF.